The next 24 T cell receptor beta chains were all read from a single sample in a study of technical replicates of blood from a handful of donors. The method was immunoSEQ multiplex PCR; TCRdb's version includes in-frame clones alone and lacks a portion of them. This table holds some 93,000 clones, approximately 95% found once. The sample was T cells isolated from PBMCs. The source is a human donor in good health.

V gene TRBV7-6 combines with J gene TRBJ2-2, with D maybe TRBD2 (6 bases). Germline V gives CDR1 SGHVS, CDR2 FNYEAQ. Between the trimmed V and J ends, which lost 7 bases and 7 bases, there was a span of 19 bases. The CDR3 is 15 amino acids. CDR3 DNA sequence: TGTGCCAGCACCACGGGAGCCATCAGTGGCGGGGAGCTGTTTTTT. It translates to CASTTGAISGGELFF.

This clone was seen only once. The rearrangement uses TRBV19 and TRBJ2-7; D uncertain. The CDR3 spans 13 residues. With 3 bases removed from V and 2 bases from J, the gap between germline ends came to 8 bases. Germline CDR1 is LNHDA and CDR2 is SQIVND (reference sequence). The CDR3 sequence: CASSIDGAYEQYF. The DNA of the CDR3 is TGTGCCAGTAGTATCGACGGAGCCTACGAGCAGTACTTC.

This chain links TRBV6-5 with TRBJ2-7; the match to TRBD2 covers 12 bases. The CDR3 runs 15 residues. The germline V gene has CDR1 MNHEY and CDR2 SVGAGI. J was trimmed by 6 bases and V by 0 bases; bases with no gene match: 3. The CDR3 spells CASSYSRLAGVEQYF. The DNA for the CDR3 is TGTGCCAGCAGTTACTCGAGACTAGCGGGAGTCGAGCAGTACTTC.

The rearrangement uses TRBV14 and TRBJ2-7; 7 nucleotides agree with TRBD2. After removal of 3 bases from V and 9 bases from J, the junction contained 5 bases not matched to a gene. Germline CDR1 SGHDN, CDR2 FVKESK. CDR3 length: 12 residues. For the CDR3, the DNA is TGTGCCAGCAGCCACCCTGGGGGGGGGCAGTACTTC. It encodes CASSHPGGGQYF.

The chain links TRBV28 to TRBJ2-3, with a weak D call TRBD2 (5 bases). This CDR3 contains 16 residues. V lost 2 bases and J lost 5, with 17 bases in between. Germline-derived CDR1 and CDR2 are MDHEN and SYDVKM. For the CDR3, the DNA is TGTGCCAGCAGTTTACTGGGCAGAGGGTGGGTAGATACGCAGTATTTT. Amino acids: CASSLLGRGWVDTQYF.

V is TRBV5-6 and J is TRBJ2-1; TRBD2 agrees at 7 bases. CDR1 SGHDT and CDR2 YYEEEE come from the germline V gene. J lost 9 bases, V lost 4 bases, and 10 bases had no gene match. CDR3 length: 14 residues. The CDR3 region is CASSHPPLAREQFF. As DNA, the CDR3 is TGTGCCAGCAGCCATCCCCCACTAGCGCGTGAGCAGTTCTTC.

The CDR3 nucleotides read TGTGCCAGCAGCGTAGGTGGGGCTAATCAGCCCCAGCATTTT. Translating gives CASSVGGANQPQHF. The chain couples TRBV9 to TRBJ1-5, with a tentative D call TRBD1 (5 bases). CDR1 is SGDLS and CDR2 is YYNGEE in the germline V gene. V was clipped by 0 bases and J by 4 bases, with 8 bases between them. There are 14 residues in the CDR3.

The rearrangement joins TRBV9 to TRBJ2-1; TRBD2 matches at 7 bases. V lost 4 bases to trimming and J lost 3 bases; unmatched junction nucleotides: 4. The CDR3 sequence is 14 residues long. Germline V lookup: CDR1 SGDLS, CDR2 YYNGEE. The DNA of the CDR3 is TGTGCCAGCAGCAACTGGGAGGGCTACAATGAGCAGTTCTTC. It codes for CASSNWEGYNEQFF.

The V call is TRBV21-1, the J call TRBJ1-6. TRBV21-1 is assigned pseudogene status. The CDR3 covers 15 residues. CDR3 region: CASSKGWRSNSPLHF. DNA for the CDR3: TGTGCCAGCAGCAAAGGGTGGCGGTCAAATTCACCCCTCCACTTT.

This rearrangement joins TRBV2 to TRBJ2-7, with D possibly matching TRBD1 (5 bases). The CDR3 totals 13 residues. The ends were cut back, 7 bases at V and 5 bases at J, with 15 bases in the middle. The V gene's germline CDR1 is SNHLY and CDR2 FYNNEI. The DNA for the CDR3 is TGTGCCAGCACAGACAGTTTCCTAAACGAGCAGTACTTC. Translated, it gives CASTDSFLNEQYF.

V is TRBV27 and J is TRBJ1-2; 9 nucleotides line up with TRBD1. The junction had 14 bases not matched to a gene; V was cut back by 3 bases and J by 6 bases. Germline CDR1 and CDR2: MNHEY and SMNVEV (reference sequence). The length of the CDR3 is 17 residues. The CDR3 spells CASSFLPPGQGMDGYTF. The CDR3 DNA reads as TGTGCCAGCAGTTTCCTCCCTCCGGGACAGGGAATGGATGGCTACACCTTC.

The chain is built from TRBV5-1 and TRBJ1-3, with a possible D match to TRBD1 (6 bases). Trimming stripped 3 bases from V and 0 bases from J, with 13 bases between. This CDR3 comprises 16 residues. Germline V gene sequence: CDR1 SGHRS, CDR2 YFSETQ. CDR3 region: CASSWQGGGSGNTIYF. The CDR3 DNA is TGCGCCAGCAGCTGGCAAGGGGGGGGCTCTGGAAACACCATATATTTT.

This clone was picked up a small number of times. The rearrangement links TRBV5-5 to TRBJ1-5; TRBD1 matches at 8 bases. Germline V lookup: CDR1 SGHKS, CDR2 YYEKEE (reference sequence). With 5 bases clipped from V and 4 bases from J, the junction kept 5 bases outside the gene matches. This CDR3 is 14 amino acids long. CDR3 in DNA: TGTGCCAGCAGTACAGGGGGGACTAATCAGCCCCAGCATTTT. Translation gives CASSTGGTNQPQHF.

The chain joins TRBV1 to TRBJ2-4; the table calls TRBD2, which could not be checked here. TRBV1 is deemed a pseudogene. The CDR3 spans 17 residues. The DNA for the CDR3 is TGCACCAGCAGAAACAACGGGAGCCGTGGCGCCAAAAACATTCAGTACTTC. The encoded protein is CTSRNNGSRGAKNIQYF.

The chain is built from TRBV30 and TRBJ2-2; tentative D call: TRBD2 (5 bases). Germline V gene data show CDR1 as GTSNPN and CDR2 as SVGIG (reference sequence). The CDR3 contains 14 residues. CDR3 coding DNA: TGTGCTGGGTACGCGGGCCAACGCGTAGGGGAGCTGTTTTTT. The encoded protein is CAGYAGQRVGELFF. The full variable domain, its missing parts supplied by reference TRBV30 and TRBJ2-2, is SQTIHQWPATLVQPVGSPLSLECTVEGTSNPNLYWYRQAAGRGLQLLFYSVGIGQISSEVPQNLSASRPQDRQFILSSKKLLLSDSGFYLCAGYAGQRVGELFFGEGSRLTVL.

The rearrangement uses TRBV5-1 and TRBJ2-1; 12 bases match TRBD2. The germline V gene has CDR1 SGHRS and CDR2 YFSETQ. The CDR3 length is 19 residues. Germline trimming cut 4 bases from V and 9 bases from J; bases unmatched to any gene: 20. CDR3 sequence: CASSPSLGSLAGGHVEQFF. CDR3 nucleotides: TGCGCCAGCAGCCCTTCTCTGGGGTCTCTAGCGGGAGGGCATGTTGAGCAGTTCTTC.

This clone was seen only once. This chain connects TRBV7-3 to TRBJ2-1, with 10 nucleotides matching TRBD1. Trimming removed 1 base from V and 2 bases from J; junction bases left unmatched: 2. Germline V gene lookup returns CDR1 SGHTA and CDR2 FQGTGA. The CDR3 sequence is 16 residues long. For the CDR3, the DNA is TGTGCCAGCAGCTTAAGCGGACAGGGGGCCTACAATGAGCAGTTCTTC. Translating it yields CASSLSGQGAYNEQFF.

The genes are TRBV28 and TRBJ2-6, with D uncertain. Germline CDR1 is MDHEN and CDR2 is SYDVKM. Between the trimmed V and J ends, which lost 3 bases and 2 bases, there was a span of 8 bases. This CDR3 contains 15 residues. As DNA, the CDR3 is TGTGCCAGCAGTTTCACTCCCGCTGGGGCCAACGTCCTGACTTTC. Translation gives CASSFTPAGANVLTF.

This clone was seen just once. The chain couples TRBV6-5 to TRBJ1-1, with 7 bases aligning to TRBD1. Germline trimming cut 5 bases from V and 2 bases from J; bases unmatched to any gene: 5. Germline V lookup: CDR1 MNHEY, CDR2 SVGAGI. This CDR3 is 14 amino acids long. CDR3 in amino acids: CASSLTGKNTEAFF. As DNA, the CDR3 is TGTGCCAGCAGTCTGACAGGGAAAAACACTGAAGCTTTCTTT.

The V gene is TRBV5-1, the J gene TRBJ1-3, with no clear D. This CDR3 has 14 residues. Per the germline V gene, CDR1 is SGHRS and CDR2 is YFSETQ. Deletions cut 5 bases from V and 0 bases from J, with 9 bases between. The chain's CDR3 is CASRAGFSGNTIYF. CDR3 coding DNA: TGCGCCAGCAGGGCAGGCTTCTCTGGAAACACCATATATTTT.

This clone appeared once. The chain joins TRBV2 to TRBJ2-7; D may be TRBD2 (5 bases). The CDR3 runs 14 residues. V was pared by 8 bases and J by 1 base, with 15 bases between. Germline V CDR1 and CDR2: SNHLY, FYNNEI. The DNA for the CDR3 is TGTGCCAGCTCAAGCGGAGTCACTTCCTACGAGCAGTACTTC. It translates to CASSSGVTSYEQYF.

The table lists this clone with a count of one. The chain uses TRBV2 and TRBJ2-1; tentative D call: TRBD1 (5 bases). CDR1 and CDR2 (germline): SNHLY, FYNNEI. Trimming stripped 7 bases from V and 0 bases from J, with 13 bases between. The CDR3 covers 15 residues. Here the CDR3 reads CASTPITGSYNEQFF. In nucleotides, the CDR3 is TGTGCCAGCACCCCAATTACAGGCTCCTACAATGAGCAGTTCTTC.

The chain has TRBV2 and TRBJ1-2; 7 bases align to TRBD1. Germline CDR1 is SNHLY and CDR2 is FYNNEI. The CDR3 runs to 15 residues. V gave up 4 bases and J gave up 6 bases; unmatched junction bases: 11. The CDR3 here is CASSGSGGSYDGYTF. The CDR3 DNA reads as TGTGCCAGCAGTGGATCAGGGGGAAGTTATGATGGCTACACCTTC.

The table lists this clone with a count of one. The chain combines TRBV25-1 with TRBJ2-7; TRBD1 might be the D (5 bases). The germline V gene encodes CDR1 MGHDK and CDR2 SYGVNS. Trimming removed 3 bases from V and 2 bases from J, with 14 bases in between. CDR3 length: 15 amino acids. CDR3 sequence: CASSEGSTEAYEQYF. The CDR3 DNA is TGTGCCAGCAGTGAGGGGTCGACAGAGGCCTACGAGCAGTACTTC.